The 16 T cell receptor beta chains in this list originate from one sample, sequenced in a study of T cell repertoires in cytomegalovirus infection. TCRdb re-called the reads with MiXCR, one entry per CDR3 protein. The data contain around 180,000 distinct CDR3 sequences, roughly 27% of them seen just once; the ten biggest clones take up approximately 30%. Sequenced: PBMCs. Receptor source: a human donor in good health (CMV status not recorded). Some clones in this sample may be carry-over from other donors' samples.

This clonotype has a handful of counts. The chain carries TRBV4-1 and TRBJ2-1, with D maybe TRBD1 (6 bases). Trimming pared 3 bases from V and 2 bases from J, leaving 11 bases between. This CDR3 has 15 amino acids. Germline CDR1 reads MGHRA; CDR2 reads YSYEKL. The CDR3 DNA reads as TGCGCCAGCAGCCAGAGGGGGTCAACCTACAATGAGCAGTTCTTC. Translated, it gives CASSQRGSTYNEQFF.

This sequence joins TRBV5-1 and TRBJ1-1; D not resolved. Germline V gene sequence: CDR1 SGHRS, CDR2 YFSETQ. Trimming removed 0 bases at V and 1 base at J, with 13 bases between. This CDR3 is 16 amino acids long. The DNA for the CDR3 is TGCGCCAGCAGCTTGGGCGGCTTAGGAGGGAACACTGAAGCTTTCTTT. Its translation is CASSLGGLGGNTEAFF.

V is TRBV29-1 and J is TRBJ2-7; D gene uncertain. This CDR3 has 13 amino acids. CDR1 and CDR2 from the germline V gene are SQVTM and ANQGSEA. The V end was cut by 1 base, the J end by 3 bases, with 10 bases between. This chain's CDR3 is CSVEGGRNYEQYF. As DNA, the CDR3 is TGCAGCGTTGAAGGTGGACGAAACTACGAGCAGTACTTC.

There are a few counts of this clonotype. CDR3 coding DNA: TGTGCCAGCAGAAGGGACAGGATGGATACGCAGTATTTT. Translated, it gives CASRRDRMDTQYF. The V call is TRBV28, the J call TRBJ2-3, with 8 nucleotides matching TRBD1. J gave up 6 bases and V 6 bases, and 5 bases lay outside the gene matches. The CDR3 is made up of 13 amino acids. CDR1 and CDR2 from the germline V gene are MDHEN and SYDVKM.

This clonotype was counted between two and nine times. J is TRBJ1-6 and V is TRBV14; D remains ambiguous. Trimming removed 1 base from V and 7 bases from J, with 11 bases in between. The V gene's germline CDR1 is SGHDN and CDR2 FVKESK. The CDR3 has 15 residues. The CDR3 bases are TGTGCCAGCAGCCAAGCCAGGACTAACAATTCACCCCTCCACTTT. Protein sequence: CASSQARTNNSPLHF. Using reference TRBV14 and TRBJ1-6 for the parts outside the CDR3, the full variable domain is EAGVTQFPSHSVIEKGQTVTLRCDPISGHDNLYWYRRVMGKEIKFLLHFVKESKQDESGMPNNRFLAERTGGTYSTLKVQPAELEDSGVYFCASSQARTNNSPLHFGNGTRLTVT.

This clonotype showed up just a few times. In DNA form, the CDR3 reads TGTGCCAGCAGCCGGACTAGCGGGATCGATTACAATGAGCAGTTCTTC. Translated, it gives CASSRTSGIDYNEQFF. This chain connects TRBV7-9 to TRBJ2-1; TRBD2 agrees at 12 bases. CDR1 and CDR2 from the germline V gene are SEHNR and FQNEAQ (reference sequence). The CDR3 loop spans 16 amino acids. V lost 5 bases, J lost 4 bases, and 6 bases stayed unmatched.

This chain uses TRBV4-1 with TRBJ1-1; 8 bases are shared with TRBD1. Per the germline V gene, CDR1 is MGHRA and CDR2 is YSYEKL. V shed 4 bases, J shed 5 bases, and the junction held 12 bases outside the gene matches. The CDR3 is 16 amino acids. CDR3 DNA sequence: TGCGCCAGCAGCCTTTCGACGGTCAGGGGGCAAACTGAAGCTTTCTTT. This gives the protein CASSLSTVRGQTEAFF.

At least ten counts were recorded for this clonotype. The chain has TRBV7-2 and TRBJ1-1; the D is unclear. The germline V gene has CDR1 SGHTA and CDR2 FQGNSA. The CDR3 is made up of 17 amino acids. Trimming took 1 base from V and 4 from J, leaving 19 bases between them. As DNA, the CDR3 is TGTGCCAGCAGCTTAGACAGACTGACAAGGGAGAGCACTGAAGCTTTCTTT. Encoded protein: CASSLDRLTRESTEAFF.

Only a few counts were recorded for this clonotype. V is TRBV6-6 and J is TRBJ1-1; 10 bases agree with TRBD1. With 7 bases clipped from V and 5 bases from J, the junction kept 7 bases outside the gene matches. Germline V gives CDR1 MNHNY, CDR2 SVGAGI (reference sequence). The CDR3 spans 14 residues. CDR3 sequence: CASNPDRGRTEAFF. Written as DNA, the CDR3 is TGTGCCAGCAACCCGGACAGGGGGAGGACTGAAGCTTTCTTT.

The genes are TRBV6-5 and TRBJ2-7, with D perhaps matching TRBD2 (6 bases). CDR3 length: 14 amino acids. Germline V gene lookup returns CDR1 MNHEY and CDR2 SVGAGI. The V gene lost 0 bases and the J gene lost 3 bases, with 9 bases spanning the gap. The CDR3 loop is CASSYSEGIYEQYF. CDR3 DNA sequence: TGTGCCAGCAGTTACTCGGAGGGAATCTACGAGCAGTACTTC.

The chain uses TRBV7-8 and TRBJ2-5; 13 nucleotides match TRBD2. This CDR3 region has 15 residues. Losses at the gene ends were 4 bases for V and 6 bases for J; bases not matched to a gene: 5. CDR1 and CDR2 (germline): SGHVS, FQNEAQ. CDR3 DNA: TGTGCCAGCAGCTCAGGGACTAGCGGGGCCCAGACCCAGTACTTC. Its protein is CASSSGTSGAQTQYF.

The chain uses TRBV20-1 and TRBJ1-5; 7 bases line up with TRBD1. The CDR3 runs 15 residues. V trimming: 5 bases; J trimming: 3 bases; junction bases outside the gene matches: 10. Germline CDR1 and CDR2: DFQATT and SNEGSKA (reference sequence). The CDR3 here is CSASSVRGYNQPQHF. CDR3 coding DNA: TGCAGTGCTTCCTCGGTCAGGGGGTACAATCAGCCCCAGCATTTT.

The chain has TRBV7-9 and TRBJ1-4; D remains ambiguous. Trimming shortened V by 1 base and J by 10 bases, and 4 bases separated the two germline ends. This CDR3 contains 11 residues. The germline V gene encodes CDR1 SEHNR and CDR2 FQNEAQ (reference sequence). The CDR3 spells CASSLDRKLFF. The CDR3, as DNA: TGTGCCAGCAGCTTAGATCGAAAACTGTTTTTT.

The chain joins TRBV3-1 to TRBJ1-1; D may be TRBD1 (6 bases). The CDR3 is 15 amino acids. Germline CDR1 reads LGHDT; CDR2 reads YNNKEL (reference sequence). CDR3 amino acids: CASRTQSRGITEAFF. Here the CDR3 DNA reads TGTGCGAGCCGCACTCAAAGTAGGGGGATCACTGAAGCTTTCTTT.

This clonotype showed up just a few times. V is TRBV27 and J is TRBJ2-7; 8 nucleotides align to TRBD2. Losses at the gene ends were 6 bases for V and 2 bases for J; bases not matched to a gene: 12. Germline V gene lookup returns CDR1 MNHEY and CDR2 SMNVEV (reference sequence). The CDR3 sequence is 16 residues long. This chain's CDR3 is CASSRNPVGGAYEQYF. In DNA form, the CDR3 reads TGTGCCAGCAGCCGCAACCCGGTCGGGGGGGCCTACGAGCAGTACTTC.

The chain recombines TRBV19 with TRBJ1-2; a weak D match, TRBD1 (5 bases). Germline loops: CDR1 LNHDA, CDR2 SQIVND (reference sequence). The CDR3 contains 12 residues. Trimming took off 7 bases at V and 4 bases at J, with 10 bases between the two ends. CDR3 nucleotide sequence: TGTGCCAGTAACAAGGGGTCCTATGGCTACACCTTC. Protein product: CASNKGSYGYTF.